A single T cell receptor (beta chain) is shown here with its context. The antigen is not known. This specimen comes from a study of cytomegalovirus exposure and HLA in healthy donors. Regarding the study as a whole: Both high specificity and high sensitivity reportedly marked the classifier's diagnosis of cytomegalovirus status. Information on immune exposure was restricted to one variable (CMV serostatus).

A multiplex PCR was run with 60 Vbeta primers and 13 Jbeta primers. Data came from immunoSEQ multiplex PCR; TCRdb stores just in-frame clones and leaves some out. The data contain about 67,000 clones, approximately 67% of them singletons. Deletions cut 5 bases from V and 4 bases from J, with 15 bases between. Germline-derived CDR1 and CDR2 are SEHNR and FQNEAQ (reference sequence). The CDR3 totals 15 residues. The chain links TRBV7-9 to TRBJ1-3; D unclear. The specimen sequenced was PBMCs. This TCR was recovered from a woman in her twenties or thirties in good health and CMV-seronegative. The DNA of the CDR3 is TGTGCCAGCAGCCCCGGGGTCCGGGCCGGAAACACCATATATTTT. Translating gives CASSPGVRAGNTIYF. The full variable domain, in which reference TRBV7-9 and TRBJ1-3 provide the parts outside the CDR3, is DTGVSQNPRHKITKRGQNVTFRCDPISEHNRLYWYRQTLGQGPEFLTYFQNEAQLEKSRLLSDRFSAERPKGSFSTLEIQRTEQGDSAMYLCASSPGVRAGNTIYFGEGSWLTVV.